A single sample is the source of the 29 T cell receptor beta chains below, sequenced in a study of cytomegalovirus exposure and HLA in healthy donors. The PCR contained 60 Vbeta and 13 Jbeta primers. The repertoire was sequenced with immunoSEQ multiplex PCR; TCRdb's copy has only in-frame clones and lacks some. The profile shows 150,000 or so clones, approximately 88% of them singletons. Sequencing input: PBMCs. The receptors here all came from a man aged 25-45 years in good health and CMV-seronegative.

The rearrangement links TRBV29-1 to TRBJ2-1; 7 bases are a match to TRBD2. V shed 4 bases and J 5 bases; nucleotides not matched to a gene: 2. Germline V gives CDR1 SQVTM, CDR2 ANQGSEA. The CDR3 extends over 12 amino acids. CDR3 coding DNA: TGCAGCGTTGTGCGGGGGAACAATGAGCAGTTCTTC. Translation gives CSVVRGNNEQFF.

CDR3 residues: CASSQTAGGIATNEKLFF. For the CDR3, the DNA is TGTGCCAGCAGCCAAACGGCCGGGGGAATCGCAACTAATGAAAAACTGTTTTTT. This chain connects TRBV14 to TRBJ1-4; a possible D gene is TRBD1 (5 bases). CDR1 is SGHDN, CDR2 FVKESK, per germline. The CDR3 runs to 18 residues. V lost 2 bases, J lost 0 bases, and 16 bases lay in between. Filled out from reference TRBV14 and TRBJ1-4, the complete variable domain reads EAGVTQFPSHSVIEKGQTVTLRCDPISGHDNLYWYRRVMGKEIKFLLHFVKESKQDESGMPNNRFLAERTGGTYSTLKVQPAELEDSGVYFCASSQTAGGIATNEKLFFGSGTQLSVL.

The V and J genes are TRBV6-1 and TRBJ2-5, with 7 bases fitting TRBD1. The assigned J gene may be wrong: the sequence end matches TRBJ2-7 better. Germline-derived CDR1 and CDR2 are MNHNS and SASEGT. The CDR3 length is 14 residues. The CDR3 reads CASSEARNRGEQYF. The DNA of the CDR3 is TGTGCCAGCAGTGAAGCGCGGAACAGGGGCGAGCAGTACTTC.

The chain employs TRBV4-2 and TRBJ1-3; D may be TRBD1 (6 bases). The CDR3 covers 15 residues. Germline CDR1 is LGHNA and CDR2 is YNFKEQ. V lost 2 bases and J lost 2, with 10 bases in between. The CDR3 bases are TGTGCCAGCAGCCAACAACAGGGAACTGGAAACACCATATATTTT. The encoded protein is CASSQQQGTGNTIYF.

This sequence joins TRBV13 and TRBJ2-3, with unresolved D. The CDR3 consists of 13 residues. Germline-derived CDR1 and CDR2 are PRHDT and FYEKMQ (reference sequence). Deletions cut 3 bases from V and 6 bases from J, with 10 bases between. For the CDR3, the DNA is TGTGCCAGCAGCTTGGCTAGTTTGGATACGCAGTATTTT. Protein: CASSLASLDTQYF. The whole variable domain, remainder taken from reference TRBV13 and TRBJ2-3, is AAGVIQSPRHLIKEKRETATLKCYPIPRHDTVYWYQQGPGQDPQFLISFYEKMQSDKGSIPDRFSAQQFSDYHSELNMSSLELGDSALYFCASSLASLDTQYFGPGTRLTVL.

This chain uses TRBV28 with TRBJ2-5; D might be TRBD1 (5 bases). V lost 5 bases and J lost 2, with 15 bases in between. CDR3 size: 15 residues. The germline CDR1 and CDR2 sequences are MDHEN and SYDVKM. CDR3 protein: CASSPPSAGQETQYF. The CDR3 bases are TGTGCCAGCAGTCCCCCTTCAGCAGGGCAAGAGACCCAGTACTTC.

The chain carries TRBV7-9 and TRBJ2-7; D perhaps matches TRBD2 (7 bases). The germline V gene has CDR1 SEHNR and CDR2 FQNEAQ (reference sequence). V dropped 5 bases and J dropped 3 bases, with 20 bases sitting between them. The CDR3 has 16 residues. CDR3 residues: CASSAYWGGAGYEQYF. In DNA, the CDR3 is TGTGCCAGCAGCGCCTACTGGGGGGGGGCCGGCTACGAGCAGTACTTC.

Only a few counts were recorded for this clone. DNA of the CDR3: TGTGCCAGCAGCTTAGAGAGGTATCGTGGCTACACCTTC. Translation: CASSLERYRGYTF. The gene calls are TRBV13 and TRBJ1-2; no reliable D call. The germline gives CDR1 PRHDT, CDR2 FYEKMQ (reference sequence). Between the trimmed V and J ends, which lost 1 base and 7 bases, there was a span of 10 bases. CDR3 length: 13 residues.

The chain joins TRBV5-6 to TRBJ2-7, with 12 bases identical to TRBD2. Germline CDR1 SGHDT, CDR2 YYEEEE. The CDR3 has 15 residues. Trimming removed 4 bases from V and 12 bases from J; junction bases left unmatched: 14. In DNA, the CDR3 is TGTGCCAGCAGCCGGGGACTAGCGGGCGCGCGCGTGGGGTACTTC. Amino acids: CASSRGLAGARVGYF.

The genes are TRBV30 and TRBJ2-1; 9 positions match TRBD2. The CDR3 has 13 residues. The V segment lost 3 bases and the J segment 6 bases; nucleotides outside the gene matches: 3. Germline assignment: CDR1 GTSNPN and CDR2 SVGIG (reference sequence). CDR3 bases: TGTGCCTGGAGGGGACTAGCCCCCAATGAGCAGTTCTTC. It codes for CAWRGLAPNEQFF. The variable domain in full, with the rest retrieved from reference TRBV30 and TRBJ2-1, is SQTIHQWPATLVQPVGSPLSLECTVEGTSNPNLYWYRQAAGRGLQLLFYSVGIGQISSEVPQNLSASRPQDRQFILSSKKLLLSDSGFYLCAWRGLAPNEQFFGPGTRLTVL.

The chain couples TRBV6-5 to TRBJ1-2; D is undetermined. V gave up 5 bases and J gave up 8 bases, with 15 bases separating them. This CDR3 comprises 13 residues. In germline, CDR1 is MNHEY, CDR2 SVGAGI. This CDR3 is CASSEARISGYTF. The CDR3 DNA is TGTGCCAGCAGTGAAGCGCGCATTTCAGGCTACACCTTC.

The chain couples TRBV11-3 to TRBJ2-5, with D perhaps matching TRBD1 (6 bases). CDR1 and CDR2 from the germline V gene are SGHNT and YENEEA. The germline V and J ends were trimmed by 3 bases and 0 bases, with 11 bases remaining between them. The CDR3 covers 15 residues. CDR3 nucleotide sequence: TGTGCCAGCAGCTTCGATCAGGGGTACCAAGAGACCCAGTACTTC. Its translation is CASSFDQGYQETQYF.

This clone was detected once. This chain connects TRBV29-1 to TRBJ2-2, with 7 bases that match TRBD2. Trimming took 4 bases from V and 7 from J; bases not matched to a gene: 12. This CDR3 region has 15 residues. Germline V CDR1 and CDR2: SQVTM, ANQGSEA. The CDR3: CSVVGRAGTGGELFF. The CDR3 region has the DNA TGCAGCGTTGTCGGGCGAGCGGGGACGGGCGGGGAGCTGTTTTTT.

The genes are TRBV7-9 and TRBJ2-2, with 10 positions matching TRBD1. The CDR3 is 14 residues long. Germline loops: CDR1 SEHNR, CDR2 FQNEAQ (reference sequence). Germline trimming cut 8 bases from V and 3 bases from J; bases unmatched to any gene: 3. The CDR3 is CASYGTGDTGELFF. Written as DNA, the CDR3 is TGTGCCAGCTATGGGACAGGGGACACCGGGGAGCTGTTTTTT.

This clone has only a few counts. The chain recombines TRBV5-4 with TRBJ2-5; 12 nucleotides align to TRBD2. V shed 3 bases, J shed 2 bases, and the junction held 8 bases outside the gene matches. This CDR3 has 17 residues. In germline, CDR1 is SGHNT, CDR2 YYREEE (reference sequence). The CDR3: CASSSPTSGSGQETQYF. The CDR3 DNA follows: TGTGCCAGCAGCTCTCCGACTAGCGGGAGTGGACAAGAGACCCAGTACTTC.

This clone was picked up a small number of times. The CDR3, as DNA: TGTGCCAGCAGCCGACAGGGGTGGAATTCACCCCTCCACTTT. It specifies CASSRQGWNSPLHF. The rearrangement joins TRBV6-5 to TRBJ1-6; 8 nucleotides match TRBD1. Germline trimming cut 6 bases from V and 7 bases from J; bases unmatched to any gene: 5. There are 14 residues in the CDR3. The germline V gene has CDR1 MNHEY and CDR2 SVGAGI.

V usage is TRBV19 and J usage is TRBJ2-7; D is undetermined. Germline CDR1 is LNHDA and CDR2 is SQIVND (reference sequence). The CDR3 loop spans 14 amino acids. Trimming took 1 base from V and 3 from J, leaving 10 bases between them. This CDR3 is CASSIVAAFYEQYF. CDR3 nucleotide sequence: TGTGCCAGTAGTATAGTGGCGGCATTCTACGAGCAGTACTTC.

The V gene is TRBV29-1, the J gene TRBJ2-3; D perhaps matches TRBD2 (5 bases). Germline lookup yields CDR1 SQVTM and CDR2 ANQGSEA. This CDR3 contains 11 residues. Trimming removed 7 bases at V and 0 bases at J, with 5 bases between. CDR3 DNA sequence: TGCAGCGGGACTAGCACAGATACGCAGTATTTT. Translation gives CSGTSTDTQYF.

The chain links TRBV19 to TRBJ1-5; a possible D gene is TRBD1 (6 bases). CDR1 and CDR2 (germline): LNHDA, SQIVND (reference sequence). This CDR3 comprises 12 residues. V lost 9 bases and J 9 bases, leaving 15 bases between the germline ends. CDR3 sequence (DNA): TGTGCCAGCACAGGGTTGGAACGGCCCCAGCATTTT. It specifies CASTGLERPQHF.

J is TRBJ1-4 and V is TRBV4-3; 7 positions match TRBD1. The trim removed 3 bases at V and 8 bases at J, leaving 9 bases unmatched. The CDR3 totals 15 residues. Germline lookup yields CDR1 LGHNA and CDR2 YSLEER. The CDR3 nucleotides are TGCGCCAGCAGCCATAAACAGGGGACGGGGGAAAAACTGTTTTTT. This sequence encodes CASSHKQGTGEKLFF.

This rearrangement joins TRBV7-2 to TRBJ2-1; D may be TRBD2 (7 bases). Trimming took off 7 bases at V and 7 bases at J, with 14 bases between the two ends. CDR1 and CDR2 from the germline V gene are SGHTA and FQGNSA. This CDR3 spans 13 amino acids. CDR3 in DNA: TGTGCCAGCACTAGGGGGGGCCGGAATGAGCAGTTCTTC. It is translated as CASTRGGRNEQFF.

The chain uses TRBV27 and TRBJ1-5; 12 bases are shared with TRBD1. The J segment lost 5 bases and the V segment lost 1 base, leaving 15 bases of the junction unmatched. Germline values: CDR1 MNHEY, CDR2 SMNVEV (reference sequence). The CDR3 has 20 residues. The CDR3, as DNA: TGTGCCAGCAGTTTATATTCCCTCCGGGGGGGACAGGGGGCGGATCAGCCCCAGCATTTT. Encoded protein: CASSLYSLRGGQGADQPQHF.

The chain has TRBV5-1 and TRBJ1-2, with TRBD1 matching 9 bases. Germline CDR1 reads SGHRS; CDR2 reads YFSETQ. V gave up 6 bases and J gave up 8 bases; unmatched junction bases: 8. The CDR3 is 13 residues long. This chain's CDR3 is CASKSGTGWGYTF. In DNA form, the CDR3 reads TGCGCCAGCAAGTCCGGGACAGGGTGGGGCTACACCTTC.

The CDR3 sequence: CASSRSGTENEKLFF. The DNA for the CDR3 is TGCGCCAGCAGCCGGTCCGGGACTGAGAATGAAAAACTGTTTTTT. The genes are TRBV5-1 and TRBJ1-4, with a weak D call TRBD1 (5 bases). CDR1 and CDR2 from the germline V gene are SGHRS and YFSETQ. The CDR3 loop spans 15 amino acids. V lost 4 bases and J 5 bases, leaving 15 bases between the germline ends.

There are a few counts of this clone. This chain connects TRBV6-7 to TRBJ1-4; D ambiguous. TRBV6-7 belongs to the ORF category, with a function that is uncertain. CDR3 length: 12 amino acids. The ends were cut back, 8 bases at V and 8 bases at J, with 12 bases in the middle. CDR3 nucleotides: TGTGCCAGCGAACTTTGTCGGGAAAAACTGTTTTTT. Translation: CASELCREKLFF.

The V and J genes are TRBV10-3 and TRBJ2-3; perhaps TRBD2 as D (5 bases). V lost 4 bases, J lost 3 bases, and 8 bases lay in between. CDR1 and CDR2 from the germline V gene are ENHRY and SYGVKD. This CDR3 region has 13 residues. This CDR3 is CAISVDSTDTQYF. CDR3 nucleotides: TGTGCCATCAGTGTGGACTCTACAGATACGCAGTATTTT.

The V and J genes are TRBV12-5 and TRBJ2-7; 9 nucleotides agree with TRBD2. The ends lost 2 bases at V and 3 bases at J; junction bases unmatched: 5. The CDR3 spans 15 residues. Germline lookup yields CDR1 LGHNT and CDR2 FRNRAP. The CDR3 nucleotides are TGTGCTAGTGGTTTGCCGTCTAGCGGGATCTACGAGCAGTACTTC. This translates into CASGLPSSGIYEQYF.

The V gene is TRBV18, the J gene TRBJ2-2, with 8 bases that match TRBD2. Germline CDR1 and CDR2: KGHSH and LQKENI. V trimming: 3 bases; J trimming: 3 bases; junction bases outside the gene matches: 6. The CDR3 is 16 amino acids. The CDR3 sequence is CASSPQRELYTGELFF. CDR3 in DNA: TGTGCCAGCTCACCGCAGCGGGAGCTTTACACCGGGGAGCTGTTTTTT.

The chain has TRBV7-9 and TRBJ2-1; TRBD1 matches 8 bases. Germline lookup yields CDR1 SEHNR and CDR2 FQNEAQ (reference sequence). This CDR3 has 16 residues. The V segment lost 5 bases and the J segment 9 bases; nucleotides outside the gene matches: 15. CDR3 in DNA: TGTGCCAGCAGCCGGGGGACAGGAGTAATTTTGATTGAGCAGTTCTTC. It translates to CASSRGTGVILIEQFF.